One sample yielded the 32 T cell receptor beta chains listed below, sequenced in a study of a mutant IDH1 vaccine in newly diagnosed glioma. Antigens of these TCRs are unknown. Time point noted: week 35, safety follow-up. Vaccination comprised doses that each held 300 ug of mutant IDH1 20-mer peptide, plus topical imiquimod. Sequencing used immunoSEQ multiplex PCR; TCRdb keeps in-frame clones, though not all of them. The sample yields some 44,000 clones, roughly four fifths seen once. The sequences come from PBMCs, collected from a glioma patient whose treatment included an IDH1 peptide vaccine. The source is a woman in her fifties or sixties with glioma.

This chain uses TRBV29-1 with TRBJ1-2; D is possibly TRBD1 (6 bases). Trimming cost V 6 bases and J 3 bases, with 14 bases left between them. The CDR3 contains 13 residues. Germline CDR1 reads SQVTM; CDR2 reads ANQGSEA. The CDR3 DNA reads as TGCAGCGTAGATAGCGACAGGCACTATGGCTACACCTTC. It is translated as CSVDSDRHYGYTF.

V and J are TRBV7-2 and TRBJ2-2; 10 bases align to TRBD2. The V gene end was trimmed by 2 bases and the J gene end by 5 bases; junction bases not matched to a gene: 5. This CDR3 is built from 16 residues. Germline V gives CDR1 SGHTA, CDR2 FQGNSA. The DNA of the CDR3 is TGTGCCAGCAGCTTAAGCGCTAGCGGGGGTACCGGGGAGCTGTTTTTT. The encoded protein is CASSLSASGGTGELFF. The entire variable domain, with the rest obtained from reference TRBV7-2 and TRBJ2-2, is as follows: GAGVSQSPSNKVTEKGKDVELRCDPISGHTALYWYRQSLGQGLEFLIYFQGNSAPDKSGLPSDRFSAERTGGSVSTLTIQRTQQEDSAVYLCASSLSASGGTGELFFGEGSRLTVL.

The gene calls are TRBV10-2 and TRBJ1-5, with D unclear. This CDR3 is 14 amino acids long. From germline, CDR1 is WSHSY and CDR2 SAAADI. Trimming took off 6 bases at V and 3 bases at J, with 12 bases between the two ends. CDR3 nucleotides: TGCGCCAGCAGCTTCGTCCTGCCCAATCAGCCCCAGCATTTT. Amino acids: CASSFVLPNQPQHF.

CDR3 sequence (DNA): TGCGCCAGCAGCCAGGCGCGGGGGGGCGGGGAGACCCAGTACTTC. Translation: CASSQARGGGETQYF. V usage is TRBV4-1 and J usage is TRBJ2-5; 9 bases line up with TRBD2. This CDR3 has 15 amino acids. Unmatched junction bases numbered 7, after V lost 3 bases and J lost 5 bases. CDR1 and CDR2 from the germline V gene are MGHRA and YSYEKL.

CDR3 nucleotide sequence: TGTGCCAGCAGCGGACAGGGGAATGCGGTCTATGGCTACACCTTC. It encodes CASSGQGNAVYGYTF. The chain has TRBV7-2 and TRBJ1-2; 9 bases match TRBD1. The CDR3 covers 15 residues. CDR1 and CDR2 from the germline V gene are SGHTA and FQGNSA. Trimming took 5 bases from V and 4 from J; bases not matched to a gene: 8.

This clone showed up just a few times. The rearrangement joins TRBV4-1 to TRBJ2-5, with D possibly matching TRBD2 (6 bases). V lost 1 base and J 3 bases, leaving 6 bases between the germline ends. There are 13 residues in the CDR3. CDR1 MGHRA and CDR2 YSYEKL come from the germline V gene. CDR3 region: CASSQAGEETQYF. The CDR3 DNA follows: TGCGCCAGCAGCCAAGCGGGGGAAGAGACCCAGTACTTC.

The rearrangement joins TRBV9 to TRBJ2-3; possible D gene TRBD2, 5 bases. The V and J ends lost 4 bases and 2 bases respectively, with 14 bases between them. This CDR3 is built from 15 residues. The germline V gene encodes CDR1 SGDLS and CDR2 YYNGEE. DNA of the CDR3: TGTGCCAGCAGCCCCCTTGGAGGCCCCACAGATACGCAGTATTTT. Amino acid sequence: CASSPLGGPTDTQYF. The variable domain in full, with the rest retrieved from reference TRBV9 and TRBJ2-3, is DSGVTQTPKHLITATGQRVTLRCSPRSGDLSVYWYQQSLDQGLQFLIQYYNGEERAKGNILERFSAQQFPDLHSELNLSSLELGDSALYFCASSPLGGPTDTQYFGPGTRLTVL.

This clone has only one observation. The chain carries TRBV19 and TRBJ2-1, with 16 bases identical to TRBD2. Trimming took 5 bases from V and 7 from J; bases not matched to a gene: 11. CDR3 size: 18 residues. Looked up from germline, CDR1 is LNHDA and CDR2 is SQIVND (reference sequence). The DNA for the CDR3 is TGTGCCAGTAGTGCCTTACCGGGACTAGCGGGGGGGCGGAATGAGCAGTTCTTC. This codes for CASSALPGLAGGRNEQFF.

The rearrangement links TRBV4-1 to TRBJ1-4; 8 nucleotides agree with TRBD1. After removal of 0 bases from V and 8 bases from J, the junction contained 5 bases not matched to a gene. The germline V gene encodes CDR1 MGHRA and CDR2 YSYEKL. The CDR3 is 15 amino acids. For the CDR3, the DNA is TGCGCCAGCAGCCAAGATCGGACAGGGCCGGAAAAACTGTTTTTT. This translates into CASSQDRTGPEKLFF.

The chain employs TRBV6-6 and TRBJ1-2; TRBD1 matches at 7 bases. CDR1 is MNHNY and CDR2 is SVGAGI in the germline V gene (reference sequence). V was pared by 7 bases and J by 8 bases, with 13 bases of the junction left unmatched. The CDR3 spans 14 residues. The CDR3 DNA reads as TGTGCCAGCACCCTCATACGGGACAGATTAGGCTACACCTTC. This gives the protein CASTLIRDRLGYTF.

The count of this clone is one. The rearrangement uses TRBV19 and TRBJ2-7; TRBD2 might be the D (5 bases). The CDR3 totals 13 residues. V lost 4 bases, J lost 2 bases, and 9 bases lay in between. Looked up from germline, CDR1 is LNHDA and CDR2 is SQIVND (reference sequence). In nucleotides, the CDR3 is TGTGCCAGTAGTAGAGGGCCCCCCTACGAGCAGTACTTC. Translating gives CASSRGPPYEQYF.

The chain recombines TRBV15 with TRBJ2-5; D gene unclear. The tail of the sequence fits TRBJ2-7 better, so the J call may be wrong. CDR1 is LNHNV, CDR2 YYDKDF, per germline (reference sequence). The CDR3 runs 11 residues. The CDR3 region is CATSGSDEQYF. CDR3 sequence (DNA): TGTGCCACCAGCGGATCTGACGAGCAGTACTTC.

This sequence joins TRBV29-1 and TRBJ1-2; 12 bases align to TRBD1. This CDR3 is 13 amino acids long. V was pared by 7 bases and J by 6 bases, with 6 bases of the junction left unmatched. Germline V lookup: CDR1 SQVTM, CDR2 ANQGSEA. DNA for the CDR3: TGCAGCGCGGGACAGGGGGCGAGGGATGGCTACACCTTC. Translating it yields CSAGQGARDGYTF.

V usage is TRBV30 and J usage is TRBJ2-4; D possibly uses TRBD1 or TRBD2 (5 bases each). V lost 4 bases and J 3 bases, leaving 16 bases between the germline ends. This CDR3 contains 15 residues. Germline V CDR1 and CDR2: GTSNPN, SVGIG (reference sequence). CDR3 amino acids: CAWKNRGVGKNIQYF. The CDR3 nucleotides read TGTGCCTGGAAGAACAGAGGGGTCGGCAAAAACATTCAGTACTTC.

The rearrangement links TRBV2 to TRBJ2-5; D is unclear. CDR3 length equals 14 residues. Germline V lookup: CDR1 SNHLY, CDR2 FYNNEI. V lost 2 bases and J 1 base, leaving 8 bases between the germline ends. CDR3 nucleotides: TGTGCCAGCAGTGAACGGCGCAGCCAAGAGACCCAGTACTTC. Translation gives CASSERRSQETQYF.

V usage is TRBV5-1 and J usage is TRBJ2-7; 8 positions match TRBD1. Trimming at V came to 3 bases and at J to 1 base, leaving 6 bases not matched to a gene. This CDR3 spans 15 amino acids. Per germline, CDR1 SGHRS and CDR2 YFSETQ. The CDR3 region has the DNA TGCGCCAGCAGCTCAGTCCGGGACAGGTCCTACGAGCAGTACTTC. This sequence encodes CASSSVRDRSYEQYF.

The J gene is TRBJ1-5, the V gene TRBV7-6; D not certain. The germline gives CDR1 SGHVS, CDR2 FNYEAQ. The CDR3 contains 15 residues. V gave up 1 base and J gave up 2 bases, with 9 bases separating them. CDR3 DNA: TGTGCCAGCAGCTTAGAAGCTAGGGGCAATCAGCCCCAGCATTTT. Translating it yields CASSLEARGNQPQHF.

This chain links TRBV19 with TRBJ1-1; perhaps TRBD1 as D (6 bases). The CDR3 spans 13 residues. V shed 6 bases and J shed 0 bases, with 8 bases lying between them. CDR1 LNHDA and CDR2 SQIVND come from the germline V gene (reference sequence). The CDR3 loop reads CASRRQVNTEAFF. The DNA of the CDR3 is TGTGCCAGTAGACGACAGGTGAACACTGAAGCTTTCTTT. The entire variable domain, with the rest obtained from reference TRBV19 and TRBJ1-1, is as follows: DGGITQSPKYLFRKEGQNVTLSCEQNLNHDAMYWYRQDPGQGLRLIYYSQIVNDFQKGDIAEGYSVSREKKESFPLTVTSAQKNPTAFYLCASRRQVNTEAFFGQGTRLTVV.

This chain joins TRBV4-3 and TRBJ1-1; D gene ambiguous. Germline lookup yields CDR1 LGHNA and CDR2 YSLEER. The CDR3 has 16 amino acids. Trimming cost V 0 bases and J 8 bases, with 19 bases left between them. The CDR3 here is CASSQDYTFEMDEAFF. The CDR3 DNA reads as TGCGCCAGCAGCCAAGATTACACGTTTGAAATGGACGAAGCTTTCTTT.

The CDR3 region is CASSETQYF. The DNA for the CDR3 is TGTGCCAGCAGTGAGACCCAGTACTTC. The chain carries TRBV6-4 and TRBJ2-5; D gene uncertain. Germline V gene lookup returns CDR1 MRHNA and CDR2 SNTAGT. V was cut by 3 bases and J by 7 bases, with 0 bases left in between. The length of the CDR3 is 9 residues.

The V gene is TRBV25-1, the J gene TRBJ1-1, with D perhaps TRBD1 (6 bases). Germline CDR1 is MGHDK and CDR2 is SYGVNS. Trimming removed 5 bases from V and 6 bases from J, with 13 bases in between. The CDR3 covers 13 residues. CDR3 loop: CASSRGGRAEAFF. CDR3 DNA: TGTGCCAGCAGTAGAGGGGGAAGGGCTGAAGCTTTCTTT.

The CDR3 DNA reads as TGTGCCAGCAGCTTAGCGGCGAGGTTTGAAGCTTTCTTT. Encoded protein: CASSLAARFEAFF. The chain has TRBV7-2 and TRBJ1-1, with D unresolved. CDR1 and CDR2 (germline): SGHTA, FQGNSA. The V gene lost 0 bases and the J gene lost 7 bases, with 9 bases spanning the gap. The CDR3 totals 13 residues.

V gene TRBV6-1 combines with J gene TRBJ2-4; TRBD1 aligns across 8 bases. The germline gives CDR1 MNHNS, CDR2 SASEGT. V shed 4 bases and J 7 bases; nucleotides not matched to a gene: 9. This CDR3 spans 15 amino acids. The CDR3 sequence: CASSVDRVDLNIQYF. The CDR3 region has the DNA TGTGCCAGCAGTGTGGACAGGGTGGATTTGAACATTCAGTACTTC.

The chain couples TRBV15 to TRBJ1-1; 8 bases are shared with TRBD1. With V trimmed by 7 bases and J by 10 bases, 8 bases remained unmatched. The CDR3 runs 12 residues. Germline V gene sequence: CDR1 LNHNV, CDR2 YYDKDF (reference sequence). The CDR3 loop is CATIRTGYRAFF. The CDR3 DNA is TGTGCCACCATCAGGACAGGGTATCGAGCTTTCTTT.

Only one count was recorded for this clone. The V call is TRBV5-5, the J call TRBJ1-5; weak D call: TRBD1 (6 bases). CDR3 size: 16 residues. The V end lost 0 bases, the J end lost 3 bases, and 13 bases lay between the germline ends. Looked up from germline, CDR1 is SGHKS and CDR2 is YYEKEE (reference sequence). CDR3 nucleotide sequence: TGTGCCAGCAGCTTGGTCCAGGGGAGAGTCAATCAGCCCCAGCATTTT. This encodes CASSLVQGRVNQPQHF.

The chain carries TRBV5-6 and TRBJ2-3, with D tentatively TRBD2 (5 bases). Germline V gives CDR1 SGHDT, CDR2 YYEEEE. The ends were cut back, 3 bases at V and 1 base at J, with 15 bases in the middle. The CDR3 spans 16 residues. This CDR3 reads CASSSLLAGGTDTQYF. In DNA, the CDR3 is TGTGCCAGCAGCTCCCTCCTCGCGGGTGGCACAGATACGCAGTATTTT.

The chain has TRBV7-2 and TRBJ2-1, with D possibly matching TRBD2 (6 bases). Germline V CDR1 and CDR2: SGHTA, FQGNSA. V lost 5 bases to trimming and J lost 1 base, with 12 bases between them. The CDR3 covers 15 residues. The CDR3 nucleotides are TGTGCCAGCAGCCCCGGCGGGGAATCCTACAATGAGCAGTTCTTC. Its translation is CASSPGGESYNEQFF.

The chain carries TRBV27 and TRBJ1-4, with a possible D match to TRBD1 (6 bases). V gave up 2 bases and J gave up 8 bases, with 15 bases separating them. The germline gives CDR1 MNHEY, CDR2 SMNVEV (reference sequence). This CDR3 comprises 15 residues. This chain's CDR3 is CASSLLGGGYEKLFF. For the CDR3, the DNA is TGTGCCAGCAGTTTACTAGGGGGAGGATACGAAAAACTGTTTTTT.

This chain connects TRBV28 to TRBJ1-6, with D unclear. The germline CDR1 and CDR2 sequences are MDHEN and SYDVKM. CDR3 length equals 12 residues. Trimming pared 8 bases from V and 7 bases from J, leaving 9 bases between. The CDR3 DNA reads TGTGCCAGCCGTAGACCGAATTCACCCCTCCACTTT. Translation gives CASRRPNSPLHF. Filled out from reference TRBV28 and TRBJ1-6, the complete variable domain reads DVKVTQSSRYLVKRTGEKVFLECVQDMDHENMFWYRQDPGLGLRLIYFSYDVKMKEKGDIPEGYSVSREKKERFSLILESASTNQTSMYLCASRRPNSPLHFGNGTRLTVT.

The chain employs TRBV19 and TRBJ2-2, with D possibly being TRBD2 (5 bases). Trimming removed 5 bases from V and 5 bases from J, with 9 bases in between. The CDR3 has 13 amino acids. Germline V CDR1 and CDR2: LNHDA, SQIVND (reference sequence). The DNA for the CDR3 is TGTGCCAGTAGTCTAGGGAGTACCGGGGAGCTGTTTTTT. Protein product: CASSLGSTGELFF.

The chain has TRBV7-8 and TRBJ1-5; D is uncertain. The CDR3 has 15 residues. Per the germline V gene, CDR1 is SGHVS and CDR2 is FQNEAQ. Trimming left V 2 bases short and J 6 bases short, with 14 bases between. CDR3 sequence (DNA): TGTGCCAGCAGCTTACGGATTAGTACGGGTCAGCCCCAGCATTTT. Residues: CASSLRISTGQPQHF. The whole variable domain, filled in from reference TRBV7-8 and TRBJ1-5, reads GAGVSQSPRYKVAKRGQDVALRCDPISGHVSLFWYQQALGQGPEFLTYFQNEAQLDKSGLPSDRFFAERPEGSVSTLKIQRTQQEDSAVYLCASSLRISTGQPQHFGDGTRLSIL.

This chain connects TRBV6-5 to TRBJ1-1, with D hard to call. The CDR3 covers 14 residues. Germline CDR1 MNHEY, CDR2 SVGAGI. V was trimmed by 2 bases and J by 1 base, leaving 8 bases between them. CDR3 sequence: CASSYGVRNTEAFF. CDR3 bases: TGTGCCAGCAGTTACGGGGTTAGGAACACTGAAGCTTTCTTT.